This T cell receptor (beta chain) is from a study of blood T cell repertoires in COVID-19. Some clones are missing from TCRdb's copy, which holds only in-frame ones; the method was immunoSEQ multiplex PCR. This table has 230,000 or so clones, 75% to 85% appearing once. Sample: peripheral blood. This sequence was found in an elderly woman with COVID-19, enrolled during active disease.

The CDR3 reads CASSPTIGQAQGGYTF. The CDR3 nucleotides read TGTGCCAGCTCACCCACTATCGGACAGGCCCAGGGCGGCTACACCTTC. V gene TRBV18 combines with J gene TRBJ1-2; 7 bases match TRBD1. The CDR3 is 16 amino acids. V gave up 3 bases and J gave up 8 bases; unmatched junction bases: 15. CDR1 is KGHSH and CDR2 is LQKENI in the germline V gene. Combining the CDR3 with reference TRBV18 and TRBJ1-2 gives the whole variable domain NAGVMQNPRHLVRRRGQEARLRCSPMKGHSHVYWYRQLPEEGLKFMVYLQKENIIDESGMPKERFSAEFPKEGPSILRIQQVVRGDSAAYFCASSPTIGQAQGGYTFGSGTRLTVV.